This TCR beta chain derives from a study of beta chain features in type 1 diabetes. The CDR3 totals 14 residues. Germline CDR1 is SGHDT and CDR2 is YYEEEE. The ends were cut back, 0 bases at V and 4 bases at J, with 10 bases in the middle. Sequencing targeted expressed TCRB transcripts, as all isolated RNA had been reverse transcribed. Profiled with immunoSEQ multiplex PCR; TCRdb holds only in-frame clones, not every one. This sample has about 140,000 clones, with less than 9% found just once. This clone was counted at least ten times. V gene TRBV5-6 combines with J gene TRBJ1-2, with a tentative D call TRBD1 (5 bases). The receptor comes from a woman aged 30 to 39 in good health. Sequenced material: central memory CD4+ T cells from blood. The CDR3 nucleotides read TGTGCCAGCAGCTTGGCAGGGCCCATCTATGGCTACACCTTC. As protein: CASSLAGPIYGYTF.